The entry below gives a single TCR beta chain sequence along with its context. Its cognate antigen is unknown. After removal of 2 bases from V and 4 bases from J, the junction contained 1 base not matched to a gene. CDR3 length: 14 residues. CDR1 is MNHEY and CDR2 is SMNVEV in the germline V gene (reference sequence). The data belong to a study of cytomegalovirus exposure and HLA in healthy donors. Findings and caveats of the study: Later genetic work tied a missense DCLRE1C variant to beta-chain V and J trimming. Reportedly, TCR beta sequences accurately predicted HLA-A and HLA-B alleles in most subjects.

Researchers ran the PCR with 60 Vbeta and 13 Jbeta primers. The protocol was immunoSEQ multiplex PCR, while the TCRdb copy is restricted to in-frame clones and leaves out a portion. The data show 150,000 to 200,000 clones, 75% seen once. Input material: PBMCs. J is TRBJ1-5 and V is TRBV27; TRBD1 aligns across 8 bases. The receptor comes from a young man in good health and CMV-seropositive. CDR3 protein: CASSLRTGNQPQHF. The CDR3 DNA follows: TGTGCCAGCAGTTTAAGGACAGGGAATCAGCCCCAGCATTTT.